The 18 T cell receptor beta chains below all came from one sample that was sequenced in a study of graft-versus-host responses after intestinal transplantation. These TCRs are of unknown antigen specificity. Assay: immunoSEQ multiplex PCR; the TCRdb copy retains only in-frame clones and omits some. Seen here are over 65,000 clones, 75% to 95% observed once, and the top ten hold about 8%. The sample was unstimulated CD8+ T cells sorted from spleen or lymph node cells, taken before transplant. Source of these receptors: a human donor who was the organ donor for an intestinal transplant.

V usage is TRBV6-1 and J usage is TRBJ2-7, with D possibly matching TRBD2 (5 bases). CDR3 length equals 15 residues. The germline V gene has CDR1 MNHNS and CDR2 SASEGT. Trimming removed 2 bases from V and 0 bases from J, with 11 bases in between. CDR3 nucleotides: TGTGCCAGCAGTGAACTACTAGACGGCTCCTACGAGCAGTACTTC. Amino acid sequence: CASSELLDGSYEQYF.

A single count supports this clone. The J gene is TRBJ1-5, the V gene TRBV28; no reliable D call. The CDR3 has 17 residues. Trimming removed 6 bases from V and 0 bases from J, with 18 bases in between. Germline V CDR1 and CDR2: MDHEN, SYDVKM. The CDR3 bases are TGTGCCAGCAGGTTGCAGTCGGGCCCCTTTAGCAATCAGCCCCAGCATTTT. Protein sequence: CASRLQSGPFSNQPQHF.

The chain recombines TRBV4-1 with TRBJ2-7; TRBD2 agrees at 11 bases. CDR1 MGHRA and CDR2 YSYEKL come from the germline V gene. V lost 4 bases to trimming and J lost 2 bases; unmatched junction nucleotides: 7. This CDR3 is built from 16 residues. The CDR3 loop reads CASSPSVAGGPYEQYF. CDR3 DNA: TGCGCCAGCAGCCCATCCGTAGCGGGGGGGCCCTACGAGCAGTACTTC.

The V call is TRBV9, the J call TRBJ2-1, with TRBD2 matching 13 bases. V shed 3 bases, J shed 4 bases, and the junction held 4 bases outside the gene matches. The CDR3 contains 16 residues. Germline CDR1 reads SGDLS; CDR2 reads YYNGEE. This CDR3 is CASSAVLAGGYNEQFF. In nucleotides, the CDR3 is TGTGCCAGCAGCGCAGTACTAGCGGGGGGGTACAATGAGCAGTTCTTC.

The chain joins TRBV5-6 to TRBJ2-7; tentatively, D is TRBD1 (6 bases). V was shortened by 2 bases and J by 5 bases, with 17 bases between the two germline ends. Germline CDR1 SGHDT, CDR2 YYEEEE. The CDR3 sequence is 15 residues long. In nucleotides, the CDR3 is TGTGCCAGCAGCTTAAGAACAGGGTGGTTAGACGAGCAGTACTTC. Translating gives CASSLRTGWLDEQYF.

CDR3 sequence (DNA): TGTGCCAGTAGTATCTGGACTAGCGGGCGCCCCCAAGAGACCCAGTACTTC. The encoded protein is CASSIWTSGRPQETQYF. This chain links TRBV19 with TRBJ2-5; the match to TRBD2 covers 11 bases. Germline assignment: CDR1 LNHDA and CDR2 SQIVND (reference sequence). J gave up 1 base and V 3 bases, and 7 bases lay outside the gene matches. This CDR3 region has 17 residues. The full variable domain, completed using reference TRBV19 and TRBJ2-5, is DGGITQSPKYLFRKEGQNVTLSCEQNLNHDAMYWYRQDPGQGLRLIYYSQIVNDFQKGDIAEGYSVSREKKESFPLTVTSAQKNPTAFYLCASSIWTSGRPQETQYFGPGTRLLVL.

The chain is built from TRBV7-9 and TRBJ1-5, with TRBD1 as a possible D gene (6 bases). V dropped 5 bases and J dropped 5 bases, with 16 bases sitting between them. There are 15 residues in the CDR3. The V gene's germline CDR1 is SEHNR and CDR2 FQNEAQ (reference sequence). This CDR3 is CASSLQAGADQPQHF. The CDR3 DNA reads TGTGCCAGCAGCCTACAAGCAGGGGCAGATCAGCCCCAGCATTTT.

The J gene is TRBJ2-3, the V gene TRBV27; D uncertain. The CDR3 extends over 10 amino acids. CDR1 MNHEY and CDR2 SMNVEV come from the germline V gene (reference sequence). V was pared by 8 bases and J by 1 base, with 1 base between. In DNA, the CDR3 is TGTGCCAGCGGCACAGATACGCAGTATTTT. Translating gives CASGTDTQYF.

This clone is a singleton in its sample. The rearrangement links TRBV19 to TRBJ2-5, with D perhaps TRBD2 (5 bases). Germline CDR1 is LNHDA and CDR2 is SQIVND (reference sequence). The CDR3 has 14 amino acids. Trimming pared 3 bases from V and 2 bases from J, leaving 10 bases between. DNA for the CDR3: TGTGCCAGTAGTATTCCGGACTTTCAAGAGACCCAGTACTTC. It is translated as CASSIPDFQETQYF.

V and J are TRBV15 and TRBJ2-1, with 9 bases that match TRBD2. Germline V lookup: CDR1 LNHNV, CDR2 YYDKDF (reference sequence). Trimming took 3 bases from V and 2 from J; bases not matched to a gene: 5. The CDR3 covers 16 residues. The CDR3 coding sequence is TGTGCCACCAGCAGTGGCGGGGGGGCCGCCTACAATGAGCAGTTCTTC. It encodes CATSSGGGAAYNEQFF.

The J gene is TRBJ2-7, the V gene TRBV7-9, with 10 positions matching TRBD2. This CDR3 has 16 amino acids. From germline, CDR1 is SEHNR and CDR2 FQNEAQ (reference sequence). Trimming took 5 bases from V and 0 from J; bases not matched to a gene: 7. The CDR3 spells CASSQGLAGDSYEQYF. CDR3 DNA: TGTGCCAGCAGCCAGGGCCTAGCGGGGGACTCCTACGAGCAGTACTTC. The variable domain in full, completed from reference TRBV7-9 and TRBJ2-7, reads DTGVSQNPRHKITKRGQNVTFRCDPISEHNRLYWYRQTLGQGPEFLTYFQNEAQLEKSRLLSDRFSAERPKGSFSTLEIQRTEQGDSAMYLCASSQGLAGDSYEQYFGPGTRLTVT.

The CDR3 sequence is CASGLDPQGTYNEQFF. CDR3 coding DNA: TGTGCTAGTGGTTTGGACCCCCAGGGGACGTACAATGAGCAGTTCTTC. The V gene is TRBV12-5, the J gene TRBJ2-1, with D possibly TRBD1 on 6 matching bases. The V end lost 1 base, the J end lost 4 bases, and 14 bases lay between the germline ends. Germline CDR1 LGHNT, CDR2 FRNRAP. The CDR3 totals 16 residues.

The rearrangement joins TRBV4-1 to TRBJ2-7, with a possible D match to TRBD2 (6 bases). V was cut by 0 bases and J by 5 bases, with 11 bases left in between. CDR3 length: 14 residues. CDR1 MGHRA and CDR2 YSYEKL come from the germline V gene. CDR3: CASSQDRGGNEQYF. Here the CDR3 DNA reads TGCGCCAGCAGCCAAGATCGTGGAGGGAACGAGCAGTACTTC.

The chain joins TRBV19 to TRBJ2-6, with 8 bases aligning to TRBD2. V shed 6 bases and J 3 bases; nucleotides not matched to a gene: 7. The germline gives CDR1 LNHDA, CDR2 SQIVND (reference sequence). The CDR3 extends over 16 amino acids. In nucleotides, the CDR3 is TGTGCCAGTAGAGACGGGGGGGTGCTTGGGGCCAACGTCCTGACTTTC. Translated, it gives CASRDGGVLGANVLTF.

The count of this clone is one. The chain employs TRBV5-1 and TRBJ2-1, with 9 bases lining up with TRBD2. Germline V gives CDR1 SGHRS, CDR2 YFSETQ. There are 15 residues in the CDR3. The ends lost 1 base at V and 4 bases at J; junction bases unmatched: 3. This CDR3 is CASSLLAGQYNEQFF. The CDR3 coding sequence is TGCGCCAGCAGCTTGCTAGCGGGGCAGTACAATGAGCAGTTCTTC.

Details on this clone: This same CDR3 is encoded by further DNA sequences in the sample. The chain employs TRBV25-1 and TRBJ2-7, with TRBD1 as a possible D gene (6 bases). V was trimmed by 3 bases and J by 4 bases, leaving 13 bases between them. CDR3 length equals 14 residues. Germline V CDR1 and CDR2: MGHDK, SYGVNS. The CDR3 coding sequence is TGTGCCAGCAGTGATCCGACAGGCTGGTACGAGCAGTACTTC. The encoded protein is CASSDPTGWYEQYF.

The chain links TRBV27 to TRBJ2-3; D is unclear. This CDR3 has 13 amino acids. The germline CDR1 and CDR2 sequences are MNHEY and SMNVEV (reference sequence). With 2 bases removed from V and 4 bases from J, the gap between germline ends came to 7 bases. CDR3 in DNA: TGTGCCAGCAGTTTAGGGAATCCAGATACGCAGTATTTT. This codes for CASSLGNPDTQYF.

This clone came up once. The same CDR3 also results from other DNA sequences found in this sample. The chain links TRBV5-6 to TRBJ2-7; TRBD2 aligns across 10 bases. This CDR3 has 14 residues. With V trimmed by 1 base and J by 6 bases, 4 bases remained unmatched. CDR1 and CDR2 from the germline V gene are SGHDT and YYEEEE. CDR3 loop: CASSLSGLATEQYF. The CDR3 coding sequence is TGTGCCAGCAGCTTGTCGGGACTAGCGACCGAGCAGTACTTC.